Given below is one T cell receptor (beta chain) in context. Its antigen remains unidentified. Each CDR3 protein is one row after TCRdb ran MiXCR on the RT-PCR reads. Here the sample spans about 780,000 distinct CDR3 sequences, 15% to 20% being singletons. The sample is drawn from a study of response to subunit inactivated influenza vaccine. The CDR3 consists of 14 residues. Trimming took off 6 bases at V and 2 bases at J, with 11 bases between the two ends. Study-wide findings and caveats: Authors suggested seasonal influenza vaccinations each recruit few new T cells.

The rearrangement joins TRBV12-3 or TRBV12-4 to TRBJ1-3; unclear D gene. The receptor was derived from a man aged 45-65 years who received an inactivated influenza vaccine. This sample comprised PBMCs from blood, obtained roughly 5 days after vaccination. CDR3 sequence: CASRPDLAGNTIYF. As DNA, the CDR3 is TGTGCCAGCAGGCCGGACCTGGCTGGAAACACCATATATTTT.